The clone carrying this T cell receptor beta chain was picked up a small number of times. Its specificity is not known. The data stem from a study of blood T cells in healthy people across ages. The overall study: Researchers report that template switching captured about one barcoded beta molecule per two T cells.

The study's findings and limits: Age showed a roughly linear inverse relationship with TCR beta diversity per million T cells.

Germline values: CDR1 MNHEY, CDR2 SVGEGT. Trimming cost V 1 base and J 10 bases, with 22 bases left between them. The CDR3 runs to 16 residues. A sample-barcoded 5' primer and a J-beta primer mix were used in a second PCR of about 6 to 11 cycles. Every cDNA was tagged by a template-switch adaptor with 12 random nucleotides. Researchers report that each sample yielded at least 2.5 million CDR3-containing paired-end reads. TCRdb reanalysed the 5' RACE reads using MiXCR and keeps one entry per CDR3 protein. Of approximately 820,000 distinct CDR3 sequences listed, approximately 44% are singletons. Sequencing input: blood. J is TRBJ2-5 and V is TRBV6-2 or TRBV6-3; D is perhaps TRBD2 (5 bases). The receptor's source is a man aged 55-75 years in good health. Here the CDR3 reads CASSYYGGPARIGQYF. The CDR3 DNA follows: TGTGCCAGCAGTTACTACGGCGGGCCCGCCAGGATCGGCCAGTACTTC.